Listed below are T cell receptor beta chains from one sample, sequenced in a study of shared clonotypes between healthy human individuals. The table came from immunoSEQ multiplex PCR; TCRdb's copy has only in-frame clones and leaves some out. The data show 950,000 to 1,300,000 clones, under 80% seen once. Sequencing used memory CD4+ T cells sorted from blood. The receptor source for this set is a man between 18 and 29 years old in good health. Both conserved end residues are part of each CDR3. A D gene is named only where the DNA matches it firmly. The size of a clone is reported for some rows only, either as once, few or many, or as a class for expanded clones.

CDR3aa	CDR3nt	j_gene	v_gene	d_gene	abundance
CASSLYSSRAAYEQYF	TGTGCCAGCAGCCTCTATAGTAGCCGAGCGGCGTACGAGCAGTACTTC	TRBJ2-7	TRBV7-9	NA	NA
CASSLYPDTQYF	TGTGCCAGCAGTTTATATCCAGATACGCAGTATTTT	TRBJ2-3	TRBV28	NA	NA
CAWRGDRGTEAFF	TGTGCCTGGAGGGGGGACAGGGGGACTGAAGCTTTCTTT	TRBJ1-1	TRBV30	TRBD1	NA
CASSRTQQGRRTEAFF	TGTGCCAGCAGCCGAACGCAACAGGGGAGAAGGACTGAAGCTTTCTTT	TRBJ1-1	TRBV11-2	TRBD1	many
CASSRRGTSEETQYF	TGCGCCAGCAGCCGGAGGGGGACTAGCGAAGAGACCCAGTACTTC	TRBJ2-5	TRBV5-1	TRBD2	NA
CASKNREGNEKLFF	TGTGCCAGTAAAAACAGGGAGGGGAATGAAAAACTGTTTTTT	TRBJ1-4	TRBV19	NA	NA
CASSPGLSGNTIYF	TGCGCCAGCAGCCCGGGGCTCTCTGGAAACACCATATATTTT	TRBJ1-3	TRBV5-1	NA	NA
CASLNSGAKETQYF	TGTGCCAGCTTAAACTCAGGGGCAAAAGAGACCCAGTACTTC	TRBJ2-5	TRBV11-1	NA	NA
CASSVGQGDNSPLHF	TGTGCCAGCTCAGTTGGACAGGGGGACAATTCACCCCTCCACTTT	TRBJ1-6	TRBV18	TRBD1	NA
CASSLGGASTDTQYF	TGTGCCAGCAGCTTAGGGGGTGCTAGCACAGATACGCAGTATTTT	TRBJ2-3	TRBV7-9	NA	NA
CASSLEGQASYEQYF	TGTGCCAGCAGCTTAGAGGGACAGGCCTCCTACGAGCAGTACTTC	TRBJ2-7	TRBV11-2	TRBD1	NA